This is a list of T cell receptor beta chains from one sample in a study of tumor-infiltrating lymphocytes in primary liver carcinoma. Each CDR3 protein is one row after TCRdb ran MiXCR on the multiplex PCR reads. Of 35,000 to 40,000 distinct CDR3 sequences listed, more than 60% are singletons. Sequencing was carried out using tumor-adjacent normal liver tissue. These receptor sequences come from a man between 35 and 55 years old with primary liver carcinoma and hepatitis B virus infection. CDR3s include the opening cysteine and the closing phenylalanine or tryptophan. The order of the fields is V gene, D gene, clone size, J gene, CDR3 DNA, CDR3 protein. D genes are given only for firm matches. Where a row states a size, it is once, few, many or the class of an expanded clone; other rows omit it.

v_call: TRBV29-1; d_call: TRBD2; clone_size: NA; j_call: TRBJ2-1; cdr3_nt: TGCAGCGTTATCGGGACTAGGGATTGTGAGCAGTTCTTC; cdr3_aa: CSVIGTRDCEQFF
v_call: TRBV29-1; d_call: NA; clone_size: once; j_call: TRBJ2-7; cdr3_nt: TGCAGCATCACGACATTTGGGACCGGCACTCCCTACGAGCAGTACTTC; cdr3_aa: CSITTFGTGTPYEQYF
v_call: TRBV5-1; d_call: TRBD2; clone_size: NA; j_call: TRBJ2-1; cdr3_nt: TGCGCCAGCAGTTTGGTCTGGAAGCGGGAACCCTCGGGTGAGCAGTTCTTC; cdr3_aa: CASSLVWKREPSGEQFF
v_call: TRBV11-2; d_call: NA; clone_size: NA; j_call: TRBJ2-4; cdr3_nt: TGTGCCTGCACCACTTCGGCTGTAGCCAAAAACATTCAGCACTTC; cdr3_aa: CACTTSAVAKNIQHF
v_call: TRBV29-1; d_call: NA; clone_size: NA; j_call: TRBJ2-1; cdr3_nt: TGCGGCGCCTCCGGGGCAGGGTGGAACAATGAGCAGTTCTTC; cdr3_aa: CGASGAGWNNEQFF
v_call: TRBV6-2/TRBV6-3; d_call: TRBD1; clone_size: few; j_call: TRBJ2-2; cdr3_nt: TGTGCCAGTAGAACATCAGGGGGCGACGCCGGGGAGCTGTTTTTT; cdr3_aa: CASRTSGGDAGELFF
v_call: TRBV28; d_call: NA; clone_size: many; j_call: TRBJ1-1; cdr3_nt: TGTGCCAGCAGGAGAACGGGGATAGCATTGAACACTGAAGCTTTCTTT; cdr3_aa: CASRRTGIALNTEAFF
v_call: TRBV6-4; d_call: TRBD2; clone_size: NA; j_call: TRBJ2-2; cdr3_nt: TGTGCCGGCAGTGAACTAGCGGGAGTAAGCGGGGAACTGTTTTTT; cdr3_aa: CAGSELAGVSGELFF
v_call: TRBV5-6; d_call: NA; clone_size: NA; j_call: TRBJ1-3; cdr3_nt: TGTGCCAGCAGCTTCAAGGGCGCTGGAAATACCATATATTTT; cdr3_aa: CASSFKGAGNTIYF
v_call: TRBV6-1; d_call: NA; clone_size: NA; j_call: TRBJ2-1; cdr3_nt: TGTGCCAGCAGCAATACATGGGATGAGCAGTTCTTC; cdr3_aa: CASSNTWDEQFF
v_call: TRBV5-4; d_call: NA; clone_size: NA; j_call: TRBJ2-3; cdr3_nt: TGTGCCAGCAGCTTGACAGAGAAGGGTACAGATACGCAGTATTTT; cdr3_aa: CASSLTEKGTDTQYF
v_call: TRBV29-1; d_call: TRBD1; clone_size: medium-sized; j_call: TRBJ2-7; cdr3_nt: TGCAGCGTCCCAGACAGGGTGGATCAGGTTGAGCAGTACTTC; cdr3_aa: CSVPDRVDQVEQYF
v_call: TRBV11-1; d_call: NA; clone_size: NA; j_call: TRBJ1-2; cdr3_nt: TGTGTCAGCAGTTTGACAGGTGTCTCGTATGGATACATCTTC; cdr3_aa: CVSSLTGVSYGYIF
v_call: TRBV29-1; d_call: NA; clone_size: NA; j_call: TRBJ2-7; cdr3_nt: TGCAGCGTCATGACATCCGGGGCCGGCACTCCCTGCGAGCGGTACTTC; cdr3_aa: CSVMTSGAGTPCERYF
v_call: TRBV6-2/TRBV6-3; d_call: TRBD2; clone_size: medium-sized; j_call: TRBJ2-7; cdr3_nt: TGTGCCAGCAGCCTTGGGGTAGCGGGGTCCTACGAGCAGTACTTC; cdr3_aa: CASSLGVAGSYEQYF
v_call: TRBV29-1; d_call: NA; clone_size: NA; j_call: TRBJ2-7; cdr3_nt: TGCATCGTCGATATAAGGTATGTCGACGAGCAGTACTTC; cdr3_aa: CIVDIRYVDEQYF
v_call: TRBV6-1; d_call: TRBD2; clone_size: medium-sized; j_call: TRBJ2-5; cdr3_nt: TGTGCCAGCAGTGAACAAACTAGCGGGAGGGAGACCCAGTACTTC; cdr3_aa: CASSEQTSGRETQYF
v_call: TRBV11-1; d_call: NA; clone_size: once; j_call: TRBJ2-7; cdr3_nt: TGTGCCAGCAGGAGGAAGCTATCCTACGTGCAGTACTTC; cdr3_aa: CASRRKLSYVQYF
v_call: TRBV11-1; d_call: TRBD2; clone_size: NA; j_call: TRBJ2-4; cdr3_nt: TGTGCCAGCAGCTTTTCCGGGACTAGCGGGACCAAAAATATTGAGTACTTC; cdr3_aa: CASSFSGTSGTKNIEYF
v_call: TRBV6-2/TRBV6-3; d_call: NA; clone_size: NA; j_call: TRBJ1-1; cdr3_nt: TGTGTCAGCGGGACGCGTAATACTGAAGCTTTCTTT; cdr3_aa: CVSGTRNTEAFF
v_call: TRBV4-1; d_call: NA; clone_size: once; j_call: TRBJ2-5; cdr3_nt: TGCGCCACCAGCCAAGACGACGCAGAGACCCAGTACTTC; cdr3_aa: CATSQDDAETQYF
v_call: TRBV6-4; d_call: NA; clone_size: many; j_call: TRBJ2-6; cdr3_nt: TGTGCCAGCAGTGACTCACCGGGGGCCAACGTCCTGACTTTC; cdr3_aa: CASSDSPGANVLTF
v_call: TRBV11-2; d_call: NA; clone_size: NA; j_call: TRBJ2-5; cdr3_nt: TGTGCCGGCAACCCCGTCGAGCTAGTCCCAGAGACCCAGTACTTC; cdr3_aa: CAGNPVELVPETQYF
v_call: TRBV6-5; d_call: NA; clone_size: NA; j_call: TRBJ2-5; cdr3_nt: TGTGTCAGCAGTCCCGACTGGGAGGCTCAGTACTTC; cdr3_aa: CVSSPDWEAQYF
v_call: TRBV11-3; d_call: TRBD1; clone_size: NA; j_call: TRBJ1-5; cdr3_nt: TGTGCCAGCAGTTTAGATCAGGGGGTGGCTCAGCGCCAGCATTTT; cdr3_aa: CASSLDQGVAQRQHF
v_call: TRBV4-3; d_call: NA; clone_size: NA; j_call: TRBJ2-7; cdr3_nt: TGCGCCAGCAGCCAAGTTGGGGAGTCCGAGCAGTACTTC; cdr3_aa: CASSQVGESEQYF
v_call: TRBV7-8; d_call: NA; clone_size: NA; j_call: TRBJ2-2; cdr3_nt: TGTGCCAGCAGCTTAGGGGGTAACGCCGCGGAGCTGTTTTTT; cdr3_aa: CASSLGGNAAELFF
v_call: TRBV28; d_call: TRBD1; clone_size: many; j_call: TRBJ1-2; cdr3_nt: TGTGCCAGCAGTCCCGACAGGGGAGGCGGCTACACCTTC; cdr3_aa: CASSPDRGGGYTF
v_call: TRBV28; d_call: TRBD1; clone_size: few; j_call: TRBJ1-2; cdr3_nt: TGTGCCAGCAGTTCCGGACAGGCCTTAGGCTACACCTTC; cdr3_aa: CASSSGQALGYTF
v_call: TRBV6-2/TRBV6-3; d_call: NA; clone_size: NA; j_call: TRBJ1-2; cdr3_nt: TGTGCCAGTAGCTCAACAGCCTATGGCTACACCTTC; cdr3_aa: CASSSTAYGYTF
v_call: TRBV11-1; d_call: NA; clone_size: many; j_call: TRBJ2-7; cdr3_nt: TGTGCCAGCAGCATTCTCCCCACTGAGCAGTACTTC; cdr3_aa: CASSILPTEQYF
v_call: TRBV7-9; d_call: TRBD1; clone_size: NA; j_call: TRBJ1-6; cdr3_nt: TGTGCCAGCAACTCCGACAGGGGTAATTCACCCTTCCACTTT; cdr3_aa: CASNSDRGNSPFHF
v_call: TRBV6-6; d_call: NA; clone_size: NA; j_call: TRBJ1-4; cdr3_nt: TGTGTCAGCCATCCCCAGGGACTGTTCGAAAAACTGTTTTTT; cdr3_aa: CVSHPQGLFEKLFF
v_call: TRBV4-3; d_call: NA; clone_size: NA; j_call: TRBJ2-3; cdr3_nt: TGCGCCAGCAACCTTGGAGGTAGCGCCACAGATACGAAGTATTTT; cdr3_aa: CASNLGGSATDTKYF
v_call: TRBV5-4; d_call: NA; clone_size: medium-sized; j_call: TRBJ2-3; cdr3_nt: TGTGCCAGCAGCTTGGCAGAAAGGGGTACAGATACGCAGTATTTT; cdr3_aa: CASSLAERGTDTQYF
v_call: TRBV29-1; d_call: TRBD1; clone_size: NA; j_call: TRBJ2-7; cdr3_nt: TGCAGCGTGTACGTGGGACAGGGGGCCTACGAGCAGTACTTC; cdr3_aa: CSVYVGQGAYEQYF
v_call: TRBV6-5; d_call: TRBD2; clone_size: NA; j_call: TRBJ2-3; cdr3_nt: TGTGTCAACAACCCAGGACTAGCGGGATCAGATATGCAGTATTTT; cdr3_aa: CVNNPGLAGSDMQYF
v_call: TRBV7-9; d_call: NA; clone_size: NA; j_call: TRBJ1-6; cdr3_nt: TGTGCTAGCAGCTCCGAAAGGGGTAATTCACCCCTCCACTTT; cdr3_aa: CASSSERGNSPLHF
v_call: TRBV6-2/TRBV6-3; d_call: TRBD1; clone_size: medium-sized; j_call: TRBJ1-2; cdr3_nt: TGTGCCAGCAGTCGTTCGGACAGGAGAATGAGCTACACCTTC; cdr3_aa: CASSRSDRRMSYTF
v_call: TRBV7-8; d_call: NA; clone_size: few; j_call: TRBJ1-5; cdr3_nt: TGTGCCAGCGGCTTAGATCCCCAGGGGAATCAGCCCCAGCACTTT; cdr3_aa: CASGLDPQGNQPQHF
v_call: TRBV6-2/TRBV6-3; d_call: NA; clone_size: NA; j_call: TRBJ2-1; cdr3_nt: TGTGTCAGCAGCTCCGACCCGACTATCCATGAGCAATTCTTC; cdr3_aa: CVSSSDPTIHEQFF
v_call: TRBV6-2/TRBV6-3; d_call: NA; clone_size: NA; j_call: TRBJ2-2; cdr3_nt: TGTGCCAGCAGTCAGGACTCAGCGAACACCGGGGAGCTGTTTTTT; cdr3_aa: CASSQDSANTGELFF
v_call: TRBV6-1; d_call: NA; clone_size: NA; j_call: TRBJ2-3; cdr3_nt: TGTGTCAGCATGCCCAGCATAGATACGCAGTATTTT; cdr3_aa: CVSMPSIDTQYF
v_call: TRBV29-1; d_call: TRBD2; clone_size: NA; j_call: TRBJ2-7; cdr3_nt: TGCAGCGTTGAAGGAGCGGGGAGAGCGTACGAGCAGTACTTC; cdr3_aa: CSVEGAGRAYEQYF
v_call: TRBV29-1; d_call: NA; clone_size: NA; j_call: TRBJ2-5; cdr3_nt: TGCAGTGTTGAGGGACGGCATAGGGGGACCCAGTACTTC; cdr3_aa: CSVEGRHRGTQYF
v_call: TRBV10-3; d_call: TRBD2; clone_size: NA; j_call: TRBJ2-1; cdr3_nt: TGCGCCATCAGTGAGCCGGGACTAACGGGATTCAGCTCCTACAATGAGCAGTTCTTC; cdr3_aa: CAISEPGLTGFSSYNEQFF
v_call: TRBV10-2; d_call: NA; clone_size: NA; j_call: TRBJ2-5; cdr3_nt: TGCTCCAGCAGTCACAGCCAAGAGACTCAGTACTTC; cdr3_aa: CSSSHSQETQYF